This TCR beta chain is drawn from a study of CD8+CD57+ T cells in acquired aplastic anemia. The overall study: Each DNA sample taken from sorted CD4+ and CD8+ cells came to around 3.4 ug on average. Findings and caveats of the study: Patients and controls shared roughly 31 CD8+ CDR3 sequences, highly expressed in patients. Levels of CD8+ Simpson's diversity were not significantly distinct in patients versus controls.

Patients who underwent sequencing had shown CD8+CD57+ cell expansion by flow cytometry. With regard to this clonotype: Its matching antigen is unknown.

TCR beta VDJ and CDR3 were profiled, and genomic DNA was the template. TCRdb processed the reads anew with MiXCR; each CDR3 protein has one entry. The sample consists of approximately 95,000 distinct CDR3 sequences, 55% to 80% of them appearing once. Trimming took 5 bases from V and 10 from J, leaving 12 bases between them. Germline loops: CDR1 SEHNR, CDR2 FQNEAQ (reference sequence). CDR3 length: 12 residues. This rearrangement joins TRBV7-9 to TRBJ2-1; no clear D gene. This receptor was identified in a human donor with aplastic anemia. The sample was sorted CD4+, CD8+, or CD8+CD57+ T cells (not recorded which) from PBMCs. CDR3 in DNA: TGTGCCAGCAGCGAGGAGAGACGGGAGCAGTTCTTC. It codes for CASSEERREQFF.